This TCR beta chain was retrieved from a study of PD-L1 blockade in urothelial cancer. This CDR3 spans 15 amino acids. Germline V lookup: CDR1 LNHDA, CDR2 SQIVND (reference sequence). The J segment lost 5 bases and the V segment lost 5 bases, leaving 6 bases of the junction unmatched. The assay was immunoSEQ multiplex PCR, and TCRdb's table has in-frame clones only and misses some. The repertoire has around 130,000 clones, less than 85% of them found once; the top ten carry 3.2%. As to time point: pretreatment peripheral blood. This clone was seen just once. This TCR derives from a man aged 45 to 65 with urothelial cancer. This specimen consisted of PBMCs, obtained around atezolizumab (anti-PD-L1) treatment. The chain carries TRBV19 and TRBJ1-4; 9 bases align to TRBD1. In DNA, the CDR3 is TGTGCCAGTAGTTCTACAGGGGGCCCAAATGAAAAACTGTTTTTT. Its translation: CASSSTGGPNEKLFF.